These T cell receptor beta chains were read from a single sample in a study of cytomegalovirus exposure and HLA in healthy donors. Sequenced by immunoSEQ multiplex PCR; TCRdb stores in-frame clones only, minus some. The table includes about 130,000 clones, roughly 80% detected once. Sequencing used PBMCs. These receptors were taken from a man younger than 40 in good health and CMV-seropositive. Both conserved end residues are part of each CDR3. Each record gives: D gene, J gene, clone size, V gene, CDR3 DNA, CDR3 protein. The D gene is left open where the match is weak. Some rows mark clone size as missing; the rest say once, few, many or name a class of expanded clone.

TRBD1 TRBJ2-3 NA TRBV6-6 TGTGCCAGCAGTTCTAGACAGGGATCAGATACGCAGTATTTT CASSSRQGSDTQYF
NA TRBJ2-3 NA TRBV11-2 TGTGCCAGCAGCCGGACATGGAGCACAGATACGCAGTATTTT CASSRTWSTDTQYF
NA TRBJ2-1 NA TRBV25-1 TGTGCCAGCAGTGAATATATAGGGGCGAACCTTTACAATGAGCAGTTCTTC CASSEYIGANLYNEQFF
NA TRBJ2-1 few TRBV27 TGTGCCAGCAGTTTCCCTAGCAGAGACAATGAGCAGTTCTTC CASSFPSRDNEQFF
TRBD2 TRBJ2-5 NA TRBV4-3 TGCGCCAGCAGCCAAGATTTCCTAGCGGGATTGGAGACCCAGTACTTC CASSQDFLAGLETQYF
NA TRBJ2-7 few TRBV4-2 TGTGCCAGCAGCCAAGATAATATGTACGAGCAGTACTTC CASSQDNMYEQYF
NA TRBJ1-1 NA TRBV13 TGTGCCAGCAGCGACAGGCAATGGCAGGGGATTAACACTGAAGCTTTCTTT CASSDRQWQGINTEAFF
NA TRBJ2-6 NA TRBV27 TGTGCCAGCAGTTCTCTACCGCCTGGGGCCAACGTCCTGACTTTC CASSSLPPGANVLTF
TRBD1 TRBJ1-4 few TRBV4-3 TGCGCCAGCAGCCGAACGACAGGGGGGGATGAAAAACTGTTTTTT CASSRTTGGDEKLFF
TRBD1 TRBJ2-5 few TRBV5-1 TGCGCCAGCAGTCCTACAGGGGGTTGGGAGACCCAGTACTTC CASSPTGGWETQYF
TRBD1 TRBJ1-1 NA TRBV9 TGTGCCAGCAGCGTAGGGGGACAGCTGAACACTGAAGCTTTCTTT CASSVGGQLNTEAFF
TRBD2 TRBJ2-3 NA TRBV7-6 TGTGCCAGCAGCTTAGCTTGGACTAGCGGGAGGGCCACAGATACGCAGTATTTT CASSLAWTSGRATDTQYF
NA TRBJ2-7 NA TRBV7-9 TGTGCCAGCAGAACAACTAGTTTTGGCGAGCAGTACTTC CASRTTSFGEQYF
TRBD2 TRBJ2-4 NA TRBV5-1 TGCGCCAGCAGCTCCATACTAGCGGGAGCCAAAAACATTCAGTACTTC CASSSILAGAKNIQYF
TRBD2 TRBJ2-7 NA TRBV6-6 TGTGCCAGCAGTAACCAGCGGGAGAGCTACGAGCAGTACTTC CASSNQRESYEQYF
NA TRBJ1-4 few TRBV27 TGTGCCAGCAGCTCTCACGGGGGGAGGGAAAAACTGTTTTTT CASSSHGGREKLFF
TRBD1 TRBJ2-7 NA TRBV5-5 TGTGCCAGCAGCTTGCGACAGGGCTCCCACGAGCAGTACTTC CASSLRQGSHEQYF
TRBD2 TRBJ2-1 few TRBV27 TGTGCCAGCAGTTTAGTGACTAGCGCCCACTACAATGAGCAGTTCTTC CASSLVTSAHYNEQFF
NA TRBJ2-6 NA TRBV28 TGTGCCAGCAGGTACAGGGTATCGACTGGGGCCAACGTCCTGACTTTC CASRYRVSTGANVLTF
NA TRBJ1-1 NA TRBV2 TGTGCCAGCAGGGCCGACCAGGGGACTGAAGCTTTCTTT CASRADQGTEAFF
TRBD1 TRBJ1-2 few TRBV2 TGTGCCAGCAGTTTGAGTAGGACAGGGTCGACCTACACCTTC CASSLSRTGSTYTF
NA TRBJ1-3 NA TRBV9 TGTGCCAGCAGCGTATCGGGGGTGAACACCATATATTTT CASSVSGVNTIYF
NA TRBJ2-5 NA TRBV28 TGTGCCAGCAGTTCCTATAACGCCCGGGACATGCTAACAGGAGAGACCCAGTACTTC CASSSYNARDMLTGETQYF
TRBD2 TRBJ2-2 NA TRBV4-3 TGCGCCAGCAGCCAAGGCCTCTTAGCGGGACCCCGGGGCGGGGAGCTGTTTTTT CASSQGLLAGPRGGELFF
NA TRBJ2-7 NA TRBV5-4 TGTGCCAGCAGCCCCGGGTCGTCCTACGAGCAGTACTTC CASSPGSSYEQYF
NA TRBJ2-1 NA TRBV4-1 TGCGCCAGCAGCCAGGGGGGTGGGACCTACAATGAGCAGTTCTTC CASSQGGGTYNEQFF
NA TRBJ2-3 NA TRBV7-8 TGTGCCAGCACAATAGCGGAGGAAGGAGATACGCAGTATTTT CASTIAEEGDTQYF
TRBD1 TRBJ1-1 NA TRBV23-1 TGCGCCAGCAGTCTTTCACACAGGGGGAACACTGAAGCTTTCTTT CASSLSHRGNTEAFF
TRBD1 TRBJ2-7 NA TRBV25-1 TGTGCCAGCAGTCCCCCAGCGGACAGGGAGCACGAGCAGTACTTC CASSPPADREHEQYF
NA TRBJ1-2 NA TRBV5-6 TGTGCCAGCAGGTCCTTCGGGGGGGCGGACTATGGCTACACCTTC CASRSFGGADYGYTF
TRBD1 TRBJ2-5 NA TRBV7-7 TGTGCCAGCAGCTTGGGGACAGGGGGTCAAGAGACCCAGTACTTC CASSLGTGGQETQYF
TRBD1 TRBJ2-7 NA TRBV5-1 TGCGCCAGCAGCAGGGACAGGGGGCTTGGGATGTACGAGCAGTACTTC CASSRDRGLGMYEQYF
TRBD2 TRBJ2-4 NA TRBV9 TGTGCCAGCAGCCCCCTATCTAGCGGGAGGTCACAGTACTTC CASSPLSSGRSQYF
TRBD1 TRBJ2-2 once TRBV6-1 TGTGCCAGCAGCCCGACAGGGTCTACCGGGGAGCTGTTTTTT CASSPTGSTGELFF
NA TRBJ2-1 NA TRBV6-1 TGTGCCAGCAGTCTACTCTTTAGCTCCTACAATGAGCAGTTCTTC CASSLLFSSYNEQFF
NA TRBJ2-1 NA TRBV9 TGTGCCAGCAGCGTAGGGAGGAAGCAGTTCTTC CASSVGRKQFF
NA TRBJ2-1 NA TRBV5-1 TGCGCCAGCAGCCTGAGGGGGGACAGAGAATTTATGGATGAGCAGTTCTTC CASSLRGDREFMDEQFF
NA TRBJ2-7 NA TRBV4-1 TGCGCCAGCAGCCAAGATGCAGGCTACGAGCAGTACTTC CASSQDAGYEQYF
TRBD2 TRBJ2-2 NA TRBV30 TGTGCCTGGAGTGTAATACAAGGGACTAGCGGGTCTTTTGCCGGGGAGCTGTTTTTT CAWSVIQGTSGSFAGELFF
TRBD1 TRBJ2-7 few TRBV9 TGTGCCAGCAGCGCCGGAGGACAGGGGTCCGAGCAGTACTTC CASSAGGQGSEQYF
NA TRBJ1-1 once TRBV2 TGTGCCAGCGGGCCGATGGCTTTCTTT CASGPMAFF
TRBD1 TRBJ1-5 NA TRBV4-1 TGCGCCAGCAGTCCACTGGCTGACAGGGTCAATCAGCCCCAGCATTTT CASSPLADRVNQPQHF
NA TRBJ2-7 NA TRBV13 TGTGCCAGCAGCTTAGACAGGGAGGGCTACGAGCAGTACTTC CASSLDREGYEQYF
NA TRBJ2-1 NA TRBV27 TGTGCCAGCAGTTTTCGTCGGACTGGGGCCTACAATGAGCAGTTCTTC CASSFRRTGAYNEQFF
NA TRBJ2-5 NA TRBV7-9 TGTGCCAGCAGCAGTAGATCTTCGGAGACCCAGTACTTC CASSSRSSETQYF
NA TRBJ1-5 NA TRBV7-2 TGTGCCAGCAGCTTTGTCGCAGGCGAAACTCAGCCCCAGCATTTT CASSFVAGETQPQHF
NA TRBJ1-5 NA TRBV28 TGTGCCAGCAGTTTACTACAGGGTGCTAGCAATCAGCCCCAGCATTTT CASSLLQGASNQPQHF
TRBD2 TRBJ2-3 NA TRBV30 TGTGCCTGGAGTACCGGGACTAGCGGGGTCACAGATACGCAGTATTTT CAWSTGTSGVTDTQYF
TRBD1 TRBJ2-7 NA TRBV13 TGTGCCAGCACCTTGGGGGGACAGGGAGGCTACGAGCAGTACTTC CASTLGGQGGYEQYF
NA TRBJ2-1 NA TRBV7-8 TGTGCCAGCAGCTCCCAGGACAATGAGCAGTTCTTC CASSSQDNEQFF
NA TRBJ1-1 NA TRBV9 TGTGCCAGCAGCGTAGGGGTGCAGGACACTGAAGCTTTCTTT CASSVGVQDTEAFF
TRBD2 TRBJ2-3 NA TRBV11-1 TGTGCCAGCAGCTTCGGGCTAGCGGGAGGGCAAGATACGCAGTATTTT CASSFGLAGGQDTQYF
NA TRBJ2-7 once TRBV7-6 TGTGCCAGCAGCTTATCAAGGCTTAGCGACGAGCAGTACTTC CASSLSRLSDEQYF
NA TRBJ1-4 NA TRBV4-1 TGCGCCAGCAGCCTCCCTTTCGGTCGTGCGACTAATGAAAAACTGTTTTTT CASSLPFGRATNEKLFF
TRBD2 TRBJ2-5 few TRBV6-1 TGTGCCAGCAGTGGTAGCGGGAGTGGGGTAGAGACCCAGTACTTC CASSGSGSGVETQYF
NA TRBJ2-7 NA TRBV4-3 TGCGCCAGCAGCCCGAGCCCCCCGCCGGGCTCCTACGAGCAGTACTTC CASSPSPPPGSYEQYF
TRBD2 TRBJ2-7 few TRBV27 TGTGCCACCCAAATTAACACGGGGGGCTACGAGCAGTACTTC CATQINTGGYEQYF
TRBD1 TRBJ1-4 NA TRBV4-3 TGCGCCAGCAGGGACAGGGGGGGCTCTAATGAAAAACTGTTTTTT CASRDRGGSNEKLFF
NA TRBJ1-4 NA TRBV27 TGTGCCAGCACCCTACGGGGCCCTCAGGGGATCGGCACTAATGAAAAACTGTTTTTT CASTLRGPQGIGTNEKLFF